Below, one T cell receptor beta chain is given with its context. The record originates from a study of blood T cell repertoires in COVID-19. Study as a whole: Donors in the United States, Italy and Spain gave samples during acute or convalescent COVID-19.

Measured with immunoSEQ multiplex PCR; TCRdb has only the in-frame clones, and not every one. The sample shows approximately 450,000 clones, around 91% of them seen only once. Recovered status applied to Cohort 3 donors who had two consecutive negative PCRs. It also applied to those with clearance or with symptom resolution. V lost 8 bases to trimming and J lost 3 bases; unmatched junction nucleotides: 12. This CDR3 spans 16 amino acids. CDR1 and CDR2 from the germline V gene are SNHLY and FYNNEI. The origin of this receptor is a man aged 25-45 years who had recovered from COVID-19. The chain couples TRBV2 to TRBJ1-1, with TRBD1 matching over 10 bases. The sequenced material came from PBMCs or T cells enriched from blood (not recorded which). The DNA of the CDR3 is TGTGCCAGCGTCCGGGACAGGGGTATCCGGGACACTGAAGCTTTCTTT. Amino acids: CASVRDRGIRDTEAFF.